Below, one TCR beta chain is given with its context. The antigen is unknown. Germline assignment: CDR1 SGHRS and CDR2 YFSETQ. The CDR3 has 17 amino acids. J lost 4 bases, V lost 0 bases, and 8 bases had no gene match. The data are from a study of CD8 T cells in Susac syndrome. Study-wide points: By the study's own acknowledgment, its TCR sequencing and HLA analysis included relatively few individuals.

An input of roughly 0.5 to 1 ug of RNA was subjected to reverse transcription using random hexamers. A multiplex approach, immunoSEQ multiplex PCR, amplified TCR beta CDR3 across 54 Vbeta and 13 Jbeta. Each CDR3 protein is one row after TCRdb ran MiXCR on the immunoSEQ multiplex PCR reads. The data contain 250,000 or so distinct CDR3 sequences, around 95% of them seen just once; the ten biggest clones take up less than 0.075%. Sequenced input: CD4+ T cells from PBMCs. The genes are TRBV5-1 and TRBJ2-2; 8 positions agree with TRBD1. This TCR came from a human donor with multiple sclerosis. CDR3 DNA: TGCGCCAGCAGCTTGGCCGGACAGGGACTCGGCACCGGGGAGCTGTTTTTT. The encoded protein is CASSLAGQGLGTGELFF.